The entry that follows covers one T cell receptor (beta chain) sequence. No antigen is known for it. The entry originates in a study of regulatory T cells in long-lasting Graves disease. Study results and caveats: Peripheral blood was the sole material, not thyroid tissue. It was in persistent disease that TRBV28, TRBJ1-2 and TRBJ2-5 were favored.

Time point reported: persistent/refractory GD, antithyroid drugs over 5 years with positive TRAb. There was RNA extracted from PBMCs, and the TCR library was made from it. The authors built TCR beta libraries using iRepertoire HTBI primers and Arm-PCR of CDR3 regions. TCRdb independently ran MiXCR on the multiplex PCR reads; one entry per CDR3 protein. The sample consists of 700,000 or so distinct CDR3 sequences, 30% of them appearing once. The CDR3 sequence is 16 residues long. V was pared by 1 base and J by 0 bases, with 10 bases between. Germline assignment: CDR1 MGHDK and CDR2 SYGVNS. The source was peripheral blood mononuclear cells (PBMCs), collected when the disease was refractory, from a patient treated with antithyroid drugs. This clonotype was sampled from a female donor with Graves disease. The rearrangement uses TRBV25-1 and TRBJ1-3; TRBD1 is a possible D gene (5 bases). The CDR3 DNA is TGTGCCAGCAGTGAATTCCAGGGCCTCTCTGGAAACACCATATATTTT. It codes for CASSEFQGLSGNTIYF. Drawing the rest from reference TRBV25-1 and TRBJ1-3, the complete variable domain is EADIYQTPRYLVIGTGKKITLECSQTMGHDKMYWYQQDPGMELHLIHYSYGVNSTEKGDLSSESTVSRIRTEHFPLTLESARPSHTSQYLCASSEFQGLSGNTIYFGEGSWLTVV.